Listed below are T cell receptor beta chains from one sample, sequenced in a study of CD8+CD57+ T cells in acquired aplastic anemia. From the reads, TCRdb called clonotypes with MiXCR, one entry per CDR3 protein. The sample lists some 150,000 distinct CDR3 sequences; about 54% were seen once. The source material was sorted CD4+, CD8+, or CD8+CD57+ T cells (not recorded which) from PBMCs. All receptors derive from a human donor with aplastic anemia. CDR3s include the opening cysteine and the closing phenylalanine or tryptophan. The D gene is left open where the match is weak. Clone size, where shown, is once, few, many, or a class for clones that have expanded.

j_call clone_size d_call v_call cdr3_nt cdr3_aa
TRBJ1-6 many . TRBV7-2 TGTGCCAGCAGCTTAGGGTGGCGTTCACCCCTCCACTTT CASSLGWRSPLHF
TRBJ2-7 . . TRBV9 TGTGCCAGCAAGGTAGGGGTCGAGCAGTACTTC CASKVGVEQYF
TRBJ1-2 . TRBD1 TRBV19 TGTGCCAGTTCGACTCCCAAATCGGGACAGGGTAACTATGGCTACACCTTC CASSTPKSGQGNYGYTF
TRBJ1-1 . . TRBV29-1 TGCAGCGTTGATGGAGGGGCCACTGAAGCTTTCTTT CSVDGGATEAFF
TRBJ2-7 few . TRBV10-3 TGTGCCATCAGTCCGATCAGCTCCTACGAGCAGTACTTC CAISPISSYEQYF
TRBJ2-7 . . TRBV29-1 TGCAGCGTTTCTGTTCACAGGGGAGGCGAGCAGTACTTC CSVSVHRGGEQYF
TRBJ2-3 . . TRBV10-3 TGTGCCATCAGGGACGTAGACACAGATACGCAGTATTTT CAIRDVDTDTQYF
TRBJ2-3 . TRBD1 TRBV7-3 TGTGCCAGCAGCTTTTCTCAGGGGGCAGATACGCAGTATTTT CASSFSQGADTQYF
TRBJ2-2 . . TRBV2 TGTGCCAGCACCCAGGACAGACCCGCGAACACCGGGGAGCTGTTTTTT CASTQDRPANTGELFF
TRBJ2-7 . TRBD1 TRBV10-3 TGTGCCATCAGTGAGTCCGGACAGGGCGTCGGCGAGCAGTACTTC CAISESGQGVGEQYF
TRBJ2-7 few . TRBV7-8 TGTGCCAGCAGCTTACAGGGGGAGCAGTACTTC CASSLQGEQYF
TRBJ2-7 few TRBD1 TRBV7-8 TGTGCCAGCACTAGGGACAGTTTCTCCTACGAGCAGTACTTC CASTRDSFSYEQYF
TRBJ2-2 few TRBD2 TRBV2 TGTGCCAGCAGTCACCCCCCGGGACTAGCGTCCCAAAGGGGGGAGCTGTTTTTT CASSHPPGLASQRGELFF